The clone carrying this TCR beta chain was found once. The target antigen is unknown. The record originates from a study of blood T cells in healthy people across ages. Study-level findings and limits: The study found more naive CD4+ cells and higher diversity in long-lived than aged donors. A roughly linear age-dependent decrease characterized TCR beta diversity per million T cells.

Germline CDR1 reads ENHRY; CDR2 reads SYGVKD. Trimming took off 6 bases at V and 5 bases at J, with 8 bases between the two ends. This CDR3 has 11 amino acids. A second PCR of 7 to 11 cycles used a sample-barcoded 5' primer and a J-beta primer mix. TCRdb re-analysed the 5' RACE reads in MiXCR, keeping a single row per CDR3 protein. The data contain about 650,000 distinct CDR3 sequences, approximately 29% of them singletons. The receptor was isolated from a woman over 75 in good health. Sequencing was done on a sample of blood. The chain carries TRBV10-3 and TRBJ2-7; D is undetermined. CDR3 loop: CAISQRDEQYF. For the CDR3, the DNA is TGTGCCATCAGCCAGCGTGACGAGCAGTACTTC.